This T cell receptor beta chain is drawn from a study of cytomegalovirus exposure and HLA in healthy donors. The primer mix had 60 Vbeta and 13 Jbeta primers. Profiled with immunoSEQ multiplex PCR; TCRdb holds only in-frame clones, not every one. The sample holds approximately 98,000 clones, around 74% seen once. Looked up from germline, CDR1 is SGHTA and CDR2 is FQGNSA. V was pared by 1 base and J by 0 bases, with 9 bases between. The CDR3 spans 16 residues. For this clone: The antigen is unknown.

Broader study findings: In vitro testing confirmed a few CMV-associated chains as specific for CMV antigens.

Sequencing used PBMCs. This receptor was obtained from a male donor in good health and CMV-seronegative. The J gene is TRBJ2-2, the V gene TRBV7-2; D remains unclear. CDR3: CASSLVSRSNTGELFF. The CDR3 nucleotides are TGTGCCAGCAGCTTAGTTTCGCGTTCGAACACCGGGGAGCTGTTTTTT.